This TCR beta chain was sequenced in a study of CXCR3-negative and CXCR3-positive naive CD8 T cells. Study-level points and caveats: PBMCs showed partially decreased CXCR3 expression after cryopreservation, and most assays used fresh PBMCs.

Concerning this clonotype: Its antigen is unidentified.

In preparing the TRB cDNA libraries, 5' RACE with UMI labels was used. From the 5' RACE reads, TCRdb lists one entry per CDR3 protein and no DNA. With under 50,000 distinct CDR3 sequences in the sample, the ten largest clones hold over 2%. The sequence was obtained from a human donor in good health. Some clones in this sample may be carry-over from other donors' samples. Input material: naive CXCR3- CD8+ T cells from blood. Described subset: CD45RO-CCR7+CD27+CD95- naive CD8+ T cells lacking CXCR3 (TNR3-).

The CDR3 spells CASSPGTSGETQYF. V usage is TRBV27 and J usage is TRBJ2-5; TCRdb's D call of TRBD2 is untestable without DNA. The V gene's germline CDR1 is MNHEY and CDR2 SMNVEV (reference sequence). The CDR3 runs to 14 residues.